This entry features one TCR beta chain sequence. Its antigen is unknown. Base quality data are lacking; no much larger clone is found one base away. The data belong to a study of blood T cell repertoires in COVID-19 (dated by TCRdb to about 2020). In terms of the full investigation: The collaborator samples originated in the United States, Italy and Spain and spanned the acute and convalescent phases of COVID-19. A de-identified subject ID, COVID-19 status, age in years and sex were almost always included in the sample metadata. Subjects who had been exposed to COVID-19, were actively infected with it, or had recovered from it provided the deeply sampled blood TCRbeta repertoires that made up the dataset. The repertoires were made available in a free public database intended to serve as a resource for research on the immune response to SARS-CoV-2. HLA class I and class II types, where available, came from metadata supplied by the sample provider rather than from assay-based typing. The prospective study material was composed of cDNA or gDNA derived from T cells, B-cell-depleted T cells, or PBMCs. Samples came from the ongoing ImmuneRACE study (first 160 participants) plus 1,254 subjects from 6 global collaborators. Overall results and qualifications from the work: Clinical and demographic metadata were provided uncurated, with the amount varying by source and participant.

At one collaborating source in Seattle, patients were enrolled during active infection and were followed longitudinally through the course of disease. Whole blood was collected in K2EDTA tubes by collaborating institutions according to the institutions' own protocols. For TCRbeta analysis, collaborators shipped samples as frozen whole blood, isolated PBMCs, or DNA extracted from either of those sample types. TCRbeta CDR3 regions were amplified from genomic DNA by means of the immunoSEQ Assay, a bias-controlled multiplex PCR. The source study handled its data this way. The number of nucleated cells in each sample was estimated by amplification of reference gene primers within the assay. To quantify the absolute abundance of each unique TCRbeta CDR3 rearrangement, sequence reads were collapsed and filtered. For each sample, productive Simpson clonality was calculated as the square root of Simpson's diversity index over productive rearrangements. In TCRdb, the immuneACCESS table is reduced to in-frame sequences with V and J assigned. These tables do not hold every clone; where another copy was compared, an unresolved V gene accounts for under half, and the others remain unexplained. That table supplies the V and J calls and clone size; D and trimming were determined from the DNA. The sample records about 440,000 clones, approximately 88% of which are singletons. The ten largest clones take up approximately 12% of the sample.

After removal of 6 bases from V and 8 bases from J, the junction retains 13 bases not matched to a gene. Spanning cysteine to phenylalanine, the CDR3 consists of 15 amino acids. The DNA shown is the 45-base CDR3, in frame from base 1. From a lookup of the germline V gene, CDR1 and CDR2 are SQVTM and ANQGSEA. Specimen: peripheral blood. This TCR derives from a woman between 50 and 59 years old with COVID-19, enrolled during active disease. The chain is made from TRBV29-1 and TRBJ1-3; 10 bases in between match TRBD1. The CDR3 region: CSVVDLTGGVYTIYF. In nucleotide form, the sequence is TGCAGCGTGGTAGACCTGACAGGGGGCGTCTACACCATATATTTT.